The clone carrying this T cell receptor (beta chain) occurred once. As yet, its antigen is unknown. The sample comes from a study of T cell responses to AZD1222 COVID-19 vaccine. Study context: Doses given second, at about 4 or about 12 weeks, were pooled. Study-level results: AZD1222 recipients seropositive at baseline numbered only six or seven.

Germline V gene sequence: CDR1 LNHNV, CDR2 YYDKDF (reference sequence). This CDR3 contains 16 residues. Trimming cost V 0 bases and J 6 bases, with 18 bases left between them. The protocol was immunoSEQ multiplex PCR, while the TCRdb copy is restricted to in-frame clones and leaves out a portion. Seen here are 130,000 or so clones, approximately 94% observed once, and the top ten hold over 6.5%. The origin of this receptor is an adult in good health. The V call is TRBV15, the J call TRBJ2-7, with D tentatively TRBD2 (6 bases). The sample here was peripheral blood, taken on day 0 of AZD1222 vaccination. In nucleotides, the CDR3 is TGTGCCACCAGCAGAGATCGCCTAGCGAGAATTGGCGAGCAGTACTTC. Its protein product is CATSRDRLARIGEQYF.